This note documents a single TCR beta chain sequence. As yet, its antigen is unknown. Assay used: immunoSEQ multiplex PCR; TCRdb lists only in-frame clones, some missing. This sample has 25,000 to 30,000 clones, with 85% to 90% found just once. This sample was included in a study of T cells in localized non-small cell lung cancer. Study-level findings and limits: Clonality peaked in uninvolved adjacent lung rather than tumor. Out of the top 100 tumor clones, a median approximately 57 were seen in adjacent lung. Without multi-region sequencing, intratumor heterogeneity could not be excluded. Increased T cell density in blood showed an association with longer overall survival.

This CDR3 has 14 residues. Per germline, CDR1 SEHNR and CDR2 FQNEAQ (reference sequence). J lost 8 bases, V lost 4 bases, and 7 bases had no gene match. Sequencing was performed on peripheral blood, taken before any cancer treatment. This clonotype was obtained from an older female donor with stage III squamous cell lung carcinoma. V and J are TRBV7-9 and TRBJ1-4, with 7 bases that match TRBD1. The CDR3 is CASSSTGRREKLFF. In DNA form, the CDR3 reads TGTGCCAGCAGCTCGACAGGGCGCCGGGAAAAACTGTTTTTT.